One TCR beta chain is described in this entry. Its antigen is not known. Each sample used roughly 2.24–4.92 ug genomic DNA, matched between paired samples. Clones were read by immunoSEQ multiplex PCR, and TCRdb kept only the in-frame ones, dropping some. The table has about 3,100 clones, more than 75% seen once; the top ten hold about 10%. This CDR3 has 14 residues. CDR1 and CDR2 (germline): KGHSH, LQKENI. V was pared by 3 bases and J by 5 bases, with 5 bases of the junction left unmatched. This sample was included in a study of T cells in lung cancer brain metastases. Study-level background: Seventeen of the 20 patients had a tobacco use history.

Study outcomes and limitations: Paired primaries held more unique productive clones than brain metastases (median approximately 4,500 versus 1,500). Fragmented FFPE DNA may have left the infiltrating repertoire incompletely captured.

Material for sequencing was tumor tissue from the primary lung tumor. This clonotype originated in a man aged 55 to 69 with non-small cell lung cancer. The V call is TRBV18, the J call TRBJ2-5; the match to TRBD1 covers 8 bases. The CDR3 region has the DNA TGTGCCAGCTCACCCGGGACAGGTCGTGAGACCCAGTACTTC. It translates to CASSPGTGRETQYF.